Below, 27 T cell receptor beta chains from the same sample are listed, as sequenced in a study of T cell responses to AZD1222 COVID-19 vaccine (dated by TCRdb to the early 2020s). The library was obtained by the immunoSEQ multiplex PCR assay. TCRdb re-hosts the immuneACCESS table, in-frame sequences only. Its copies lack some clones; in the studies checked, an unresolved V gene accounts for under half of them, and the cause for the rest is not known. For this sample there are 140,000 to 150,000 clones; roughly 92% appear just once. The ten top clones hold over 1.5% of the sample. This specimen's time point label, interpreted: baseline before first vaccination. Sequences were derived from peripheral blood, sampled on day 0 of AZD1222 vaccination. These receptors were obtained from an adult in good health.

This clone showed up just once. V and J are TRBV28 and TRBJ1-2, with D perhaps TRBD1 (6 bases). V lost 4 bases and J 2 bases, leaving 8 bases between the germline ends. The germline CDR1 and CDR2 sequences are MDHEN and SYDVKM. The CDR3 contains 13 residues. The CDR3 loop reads CASSSGVNYGYTF. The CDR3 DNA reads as TGTGCCAGCAGTTCAGGGGTGAACTATGGCTACACCTTC.

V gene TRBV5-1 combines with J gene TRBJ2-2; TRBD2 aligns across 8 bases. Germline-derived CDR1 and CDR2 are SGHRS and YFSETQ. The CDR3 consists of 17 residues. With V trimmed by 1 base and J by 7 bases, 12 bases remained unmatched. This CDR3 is CASSLPSGRAFDGELFF. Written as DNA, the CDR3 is TGCGCCAGCAGCTTGCCGTCCGGGAGGGCCTTTGACGGGGAGCTGTTTTTT.

The CDR3 is CASRPLWSNQPQHF. The CDR3 DNA sequence: TGTGCCAGCAGACCACTGTGGAGCAATCAGCCCCAGCATTTT. The chain recombines TRBV27 with TRBJ1-5; unclear D gene. Germline CDR1 MNHEY, CDR2 SMNVEV (reference sequence). Trimming removed 6 bases at V and 1 base at J, with 10 bases between. CDR3 length: 14 residues.

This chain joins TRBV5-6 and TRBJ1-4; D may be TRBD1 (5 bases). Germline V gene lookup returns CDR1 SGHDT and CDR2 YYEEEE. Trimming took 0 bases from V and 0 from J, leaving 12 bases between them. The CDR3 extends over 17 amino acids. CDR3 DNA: TGTGCCAGCAGCTTGGGCAGGGTAGGCTCAACTAATGAAAAACTGTTTTTT. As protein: CASSLGRVGSTNEKLFF.

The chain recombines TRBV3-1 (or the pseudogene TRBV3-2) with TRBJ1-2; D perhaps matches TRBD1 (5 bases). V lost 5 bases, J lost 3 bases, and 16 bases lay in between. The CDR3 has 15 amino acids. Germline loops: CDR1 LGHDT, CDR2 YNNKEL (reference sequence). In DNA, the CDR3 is TGTGCCAGCAGCGCCCGTCATGGGGCAGACTATGGCTACACCTTC. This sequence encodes CASSARHGADYGYTF.

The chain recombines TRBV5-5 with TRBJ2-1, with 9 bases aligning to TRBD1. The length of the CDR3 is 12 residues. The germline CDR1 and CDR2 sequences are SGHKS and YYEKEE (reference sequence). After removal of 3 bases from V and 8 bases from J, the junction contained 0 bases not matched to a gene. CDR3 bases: TGTGCCAGCAGCTGGACAGGGGATGAGCAGTTCTTC. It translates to CASSWTGDEQFF. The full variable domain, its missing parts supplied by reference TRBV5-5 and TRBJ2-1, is DAGVTQSPTHLIKTRGQQVTLRCSPISGHKSVSWYQQVLGQGPQFIFQYYEKEERGRGNFPDRFSARQFPNYSSELNVNALLLGDSALYLCASSWTGDEQFFGPGTRLTVL.

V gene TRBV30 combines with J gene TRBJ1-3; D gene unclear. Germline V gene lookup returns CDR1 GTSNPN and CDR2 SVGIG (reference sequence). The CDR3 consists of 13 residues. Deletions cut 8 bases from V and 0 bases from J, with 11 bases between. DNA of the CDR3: TGTGCCACTGAGAGAAGCTCTGGAAACACCATATATTTT. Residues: CATERSSGNTIYF.

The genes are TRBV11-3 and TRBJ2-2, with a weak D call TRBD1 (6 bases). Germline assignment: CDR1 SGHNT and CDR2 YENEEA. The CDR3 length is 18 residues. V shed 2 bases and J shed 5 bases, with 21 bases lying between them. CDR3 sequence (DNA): TGTGCCAGCAGCTTATCAAGACGGACAGAGCCTTTTACCGGGGAGCTGTTTTTT. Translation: CASSLSRRTEPFTGELFF.

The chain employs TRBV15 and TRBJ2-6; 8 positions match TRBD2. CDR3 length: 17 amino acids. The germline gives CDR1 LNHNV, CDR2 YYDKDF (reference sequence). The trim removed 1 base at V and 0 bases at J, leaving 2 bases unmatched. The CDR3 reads CATSRVLAGSGANVLTF. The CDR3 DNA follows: TGTGCCACCAGCAGAGTTCTAGCGGGCTCTGGGGCCAACGTCCTGACTTTC.

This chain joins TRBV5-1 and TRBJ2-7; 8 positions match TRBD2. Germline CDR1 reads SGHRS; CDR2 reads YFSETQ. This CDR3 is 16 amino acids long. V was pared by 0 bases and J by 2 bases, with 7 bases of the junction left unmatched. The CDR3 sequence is CASSLASSGRAYEQYF. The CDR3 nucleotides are TGCGCCAGCAGCTTGGCCTCTAGCGGGCGAGCCTACGAGCAGTACTTC.

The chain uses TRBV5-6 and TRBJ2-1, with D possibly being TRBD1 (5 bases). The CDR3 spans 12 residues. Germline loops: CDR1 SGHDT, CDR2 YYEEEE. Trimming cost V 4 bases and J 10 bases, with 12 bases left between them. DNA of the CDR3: TGTGCCAGCAGCGCAGGGTTTGGGGAGCAGTTCTTC. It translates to CASSAGFGEQFF.

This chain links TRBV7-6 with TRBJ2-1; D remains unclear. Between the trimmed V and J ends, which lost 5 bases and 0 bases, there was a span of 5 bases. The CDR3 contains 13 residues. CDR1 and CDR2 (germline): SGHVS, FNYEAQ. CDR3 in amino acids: CASSPSSYNEQFF. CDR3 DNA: TGTGCCAGCAGCCCGAGCTCCTACAATGAGCAGTTCTTC.

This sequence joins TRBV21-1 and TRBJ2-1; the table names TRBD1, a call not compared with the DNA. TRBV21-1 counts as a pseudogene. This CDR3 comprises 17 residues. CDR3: CASSKRRQGAHYNEQFF. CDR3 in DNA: TGTGCCAGCAGCAAACGAAGACAGGGGGCGCACTACAATGAGCAGTTCTTC.

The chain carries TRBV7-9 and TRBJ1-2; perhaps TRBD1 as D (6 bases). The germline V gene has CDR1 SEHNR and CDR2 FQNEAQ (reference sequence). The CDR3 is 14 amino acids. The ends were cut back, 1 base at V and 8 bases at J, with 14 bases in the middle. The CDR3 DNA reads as TGTGCCAGCAGCTTAGGGGGGGCGCCGGGAGGCTACACCTTC. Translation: CASSLGGAPGGYTF.

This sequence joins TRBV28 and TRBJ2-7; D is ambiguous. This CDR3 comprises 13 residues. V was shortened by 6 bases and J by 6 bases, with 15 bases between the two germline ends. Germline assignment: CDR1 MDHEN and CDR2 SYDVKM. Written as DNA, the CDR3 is TGTGCCAGCAGCTCTACGGGTCTGAGCGAGCAGTACTTC. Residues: CASSSTGLSEQYF. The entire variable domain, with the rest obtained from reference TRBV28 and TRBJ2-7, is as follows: DVKVTQSSRYLVKRTGEKVFLECVQDMDHENMFWYRQDPGLGLRLIYFSYDVKMKEKGDIPEGYSVSREKKERFSLILESASTNQTSMYLCASSSTGLSEQYFGPGTRLTVT.

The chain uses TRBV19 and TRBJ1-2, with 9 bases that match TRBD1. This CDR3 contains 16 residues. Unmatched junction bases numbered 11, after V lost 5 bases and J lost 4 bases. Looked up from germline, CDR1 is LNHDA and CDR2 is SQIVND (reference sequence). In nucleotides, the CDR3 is TGTGCCAGTAGTCCCGGACAGGGGTGGATCTCCTATGGCTACACCTTC. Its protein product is CASSPGQGWISYGYTF.

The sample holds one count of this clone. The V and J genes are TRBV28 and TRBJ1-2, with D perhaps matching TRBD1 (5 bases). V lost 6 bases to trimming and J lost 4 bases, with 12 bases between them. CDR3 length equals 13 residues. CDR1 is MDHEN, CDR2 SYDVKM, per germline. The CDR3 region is CASRAAGLYGYTF. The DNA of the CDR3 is TGTGCCAGCAGAGCGGCAGGGCTCTATGGCTACACCTTC.

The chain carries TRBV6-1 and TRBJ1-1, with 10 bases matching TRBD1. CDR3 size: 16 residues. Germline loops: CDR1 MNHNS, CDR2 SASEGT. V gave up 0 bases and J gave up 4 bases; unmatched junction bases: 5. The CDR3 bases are TGTGCCAGCAGTGAAGCTCCTGGACAGGGGGGCACTGAAGCTTTCTTT. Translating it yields CASSEAPGQGGTEAFF.

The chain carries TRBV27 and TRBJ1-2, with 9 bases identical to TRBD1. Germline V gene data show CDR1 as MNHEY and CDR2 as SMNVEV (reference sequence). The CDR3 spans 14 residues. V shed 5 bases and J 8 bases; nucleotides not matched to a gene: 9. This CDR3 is CASSATGGSGGYTF. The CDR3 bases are TGTGCCAGCAGTGCGACAGGGGGATCGGGGGGCTACACCTTC.

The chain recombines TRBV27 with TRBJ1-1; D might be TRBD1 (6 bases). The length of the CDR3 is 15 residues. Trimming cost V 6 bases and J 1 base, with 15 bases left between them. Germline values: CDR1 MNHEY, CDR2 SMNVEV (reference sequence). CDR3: CASSFQGWGNTEAFF. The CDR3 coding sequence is TGTGCCAGCAGCTTCCAGGGGTGGGGGAACACTGAAGCTTTCTTT.

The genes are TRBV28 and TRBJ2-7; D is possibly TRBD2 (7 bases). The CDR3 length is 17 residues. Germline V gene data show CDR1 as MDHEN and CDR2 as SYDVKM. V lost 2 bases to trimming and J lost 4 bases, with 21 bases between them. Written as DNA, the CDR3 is TGTGCCAGCAGTTTAAGGGGGGGACCCACTCCCCTTTACGAGCAGTACTTC. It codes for CASSLRGGPTPLYEQYF.

For the CDR3, the DNA is TGTGCCATTAGGATAGCAGGGGGCGAGAACACTGAAGCTTTCTTT. This encodes CAIRIAGGENTEAFF. The chain links TRBV10-3 to TRBJ1-1; 8 bases map to TRBD1. The V segment lost 9 bases and the J segment 1 base; nucleotides outside the gene matches: 10. Looked up from germline, CDR1 is ENHRY and CDR2 is SYGVKD. This CDR3 spans 15 amino acids.

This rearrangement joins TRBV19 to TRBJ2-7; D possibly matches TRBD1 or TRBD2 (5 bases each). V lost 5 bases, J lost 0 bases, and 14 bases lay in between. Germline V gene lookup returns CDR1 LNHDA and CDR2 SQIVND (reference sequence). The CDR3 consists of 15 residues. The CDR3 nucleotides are TGTGCCAGTAGTCCCCCGGGACGGAGCTCCTACGAGCAGTACTTC. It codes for CASSPPGRSSYEQYF.

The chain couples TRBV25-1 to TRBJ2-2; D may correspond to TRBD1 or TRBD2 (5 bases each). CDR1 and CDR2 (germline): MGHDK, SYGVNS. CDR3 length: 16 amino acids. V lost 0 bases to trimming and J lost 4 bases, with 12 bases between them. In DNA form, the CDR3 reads TGTGCCAGCAGTGAATATAAAGGGGCGGGCACCGGGGAGCTGTTTTTT. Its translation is CASSEYKGAGTGELFF.

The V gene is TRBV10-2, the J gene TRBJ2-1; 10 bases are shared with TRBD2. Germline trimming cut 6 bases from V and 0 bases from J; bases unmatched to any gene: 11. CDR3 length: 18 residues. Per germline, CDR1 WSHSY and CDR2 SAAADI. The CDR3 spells CASRGIAGGSSSYNEQFF. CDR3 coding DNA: TGCGCCAGCAGGGGAATAGCGGGAGGATCCAGCTCCTACAATGAGCAGTTCTTC.

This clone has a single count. CDR3 nucleotides: TGCGCCAGCAGCATGGGGACAGTTACTGAAGCTTTCTTT. It yields the protein CASSMGTVTEAFF. The V gene is TRBV5-1, the J gene TRBJ1-1; TRBD1 matches 7 bases. The CDR3 contains 13 residues. Unmatched junction bases numbered 5, after V lost 4 bases and J lost 5 bases. Germline values: CDR1 SGHRS, CDR2 YFSETQ.

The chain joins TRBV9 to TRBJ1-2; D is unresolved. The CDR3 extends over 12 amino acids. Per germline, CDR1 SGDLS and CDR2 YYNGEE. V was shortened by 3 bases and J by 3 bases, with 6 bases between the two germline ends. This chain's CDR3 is CASSGGYYGYTF. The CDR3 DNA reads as TGTGCCAGCAGCGGGGGATACTATGGCTACACCTTC.